A selection of T cell receptor beta chains follows, all from one sample in a study of blood T cell repertoires in COVID-19. Some clones are missing from TCRdb's copy, which holds only in-frame ones; the method was immunoSEQ multiplex PCR. Among a few hundred thousand clones listed, around 87% were seen once. Sequenced material: PBMCs or T cells enriched from blood (not recorded which). These TCRs come from a young man who had recovered from COVID-19. Both conserved end residues are part of each CDR3. The D gene is left open where the match is weak. The size of a clone is reported for some rows only, either as once, few or many, or as a class for expanded clones.

>TRBJ1-2|TRBV3-1/TRBV3-2|TRBD1|.
TGTGCCAGCAGCCAAGGACAGGGGGCAATCTATGGCTACACCTTC
CASSQGQGAIYGYTF
>TRBJ2-3|TRBV3-1/TRBV3-2|TRBD1|.
TGTGCCAGCGGGGGACAGGGATTGGCAGATACGCAGTATTTT
CASGGQGLADTQYF
>TRBJ2-7|TRBV28|TRBD2|.
TGTGCCAGCAGTTTAAATTCCGGGAGGGCTTCCGAGCAGTACTTC
CASSLNSGRASEQYF
>TRBJ2-1|TRBV5-1|TRBD2|.
TGCGCCAGCAGCTTGGGAGTCACTAGCGGGAGGGGTTTGAATGAGCAGTTCTTC
CASSLGVTSGRGLNEQFF
>TRBJ1-2|TRBV19|.|.
TGTGCCAGTAGTATATATGTGGGCAGCTACTATGGCTACACCTTC
CASSIYVGSYYGYTF
>TRBJ2-3|TRBV25-1|.|.
TGTGCCAGCAGTGCCGGTAGAGCGGGTCGCACAGATACGCAGTATTTT
CASSAGRAGRTDTQYF
>TRBJ1-6|TRBV5-6|TRBD1|.
TGTGCCAGCAGCTTCAACAGGGGGCCCCTCCACTTT
CASSFNRGPLHF
>TRBJ1-1|TRBV3-1/TRBV3-2|.|.
TGTGCCAGCAGCCCCCTCGGGGGAAGGGACACTGAAGCTTTCTTT
CASSPLGGRDTEAFF
>TRBJ1-5|TRBV6-1|.|.
TGTGCCAGCAGTGAAGCGAGAGGACACTATCAGCCCCAGCATTTT
CASSEARGHYQPQHF
>TRBJ2-7|TRBV4-2|TRBD2|.
TGTGCCAGCAGCCAAACGGGGGGGACATACGAGCAGTACTTC
CASSQTGGTYEQYF
>TRBJ2-7|TRBV28|.|.
TGTGCCAGCAGTCTAAGAGAGTACGAGCAGTACTTC
CASSLREYEQYF
>TRBJ2-1|TRBV19|.|.
TGTGCCAGTAGTGTCTTATACAATGAGCAGTTCTTC
CASSVLYNEQFF
>TRBJ2-2|TRBV7-3|TRBD2|.
TGTGCCAGCGGAGAACTAGCGGGAGGGCCCGGGGAGCTGTTTTTT
CASGELAGGPGELFF
>TRBJ1-6|TRBV9|TRBD1|.
TGTGCCAGCAGCCCCGGGACAGTGAGAAATTCACCCCTCCACTTT
CASSPGTVRNSPLHF
>TRBJ2-2|TRBV6-2/TRBV6-3|.|.
TGTGCCAGCAGTTATGGAGGTGTCGGGGAGCTGTTTTTT
CASSYGGVGELFF
>TRBJ2-3|TRBV2|TRBD1|.
TGTGCCAGCAGTGGTTTGTCGAGACAGGGGTTAGATACGCAGTATTTT
CASSGLSRQGLDTQYF
>TRBJ1-5|TRBV10-3|.|few
TGTGCCATCAGTGACAGGGATAGCAATCAGCCCCAGCATTTT
CAISDRDSNQPQHF
>TRBJ2-3|TRBV27|TRBD2|.
TGTGCCAGCAGTTTCCATAGCGGGAGGGCCCGGTCAGATACGCAGTATTTT
CASSFHSGRARSDTQYF
>TRBJ2-7|TRBV14|.|.
TGTGCCAGCAGCCAAGATTTTTTCGGGGTTTACTCCTACGAGCAGTACTTC
CASSQDFFGVYSYEQYF
>TRBJ1-2|TRBV7-2|TRBD1|.
TGTGCCAGCAGCTTGGTAGGGGGCGATGGCTACACCTTC
CASSLVGGDGYTF
>TRBJ2-3|TRBV9|.|.
TGTGCCAGCAGCGTAGCGAGCGGGCGGGCAGATACGCAGTATTTT
CASSVASGRADTQYF
>TRBJ2-1|TRBV15|.|.
TGTGCCACCTCAGCGGGTTCTGGGAGTGAGCAGTTCTTC
CATSAGSGSEQFF